These T cell receptor beta chains were read from a single sample in a study of neoadjuvant anti-PD-1 for oral cavity cancer. Profiled with immunoSEQ multiplex PCR; TCRdb holds only in-frame clones, not every one. The sample has over 65,000 clones; roughly 84% are singletons. The sequenced sample was PBMCs, obtained after nivolumab (anti-PD-1) treatment. The origin of the receptors is a person aged 35 to 85 with oral cavity squamous cell carcinoma. Each CDR3 is given with its conserved first and last residue. Each record gives: J gene, clone size, D gene, V gene, CDR3 protein, CDR3 DNA. The D gene is left open where the match is weak. Rows give clone size only sometimes, using once, few, many, or a class for an expanded clone.

>TRBJ2-7|NA|TRBD1|TRBV18
CASSPPNWGTGSYEQYF
TGTGCCAGCTCACCACCGAATTGGGGGACAGGGTCATACGAGCAGTACTTC
>TRBJ1-4|NA|NA|TRBV30
CAFQGFATNEKLFF
TGTGCCTTTCAGGGCTTCGCAACTAATGAAAAACTGTTTTTT
>TRBJ2-7|NA|NA|TRBV11-2
CASSLEAPPSYEQYF
TGTGCCAGCAGCTTAGAGGCGCCACCTTCCTACGAGCAGTACTTC
>TRBJ2-1|NA|TRBD2|TRBV30
CAWSSQPGLAGGPIDEQFF
TGTGCCTGGAGTTCACAGCCGGGACTAGCGGGAGGGCCCATCGATGAGCAGTTCTTC
>TRBJ1-1|NA|TRBD1|TRBV19
CASSIVATGGTEAFF
TGTGCCAGTAGTATAGTCGCGACAGGGGGCACTGAAGCTTTCTTT
>TRBJ1-2|NA|NA|TRBV10-3
CAISEVKGSGYGYTF
TGTGCCATCAGTGAGGTCAAGGGATCGGGCTATGGCTACACCTTC
>TRBJ2-7|NA|NA|TRBV2
CASSLYEQYF
TGTGCCAGCAGCCTCTACGAGCAGTACTTC
>TRBJ1-1|NA|NA|TRBV5-1
CASSQQANTEAFF
TGCGCCAGCAGCCAACAGGCGAACACTGAAGCTTTCTTT
>TRBJ1-1|NA|NA|TRBV6-1
CASSDPWNTEAFF
TGTGCCAGCAGTGACCCCTGGAACACTGAAGCTTTCTTT
>TRBJ2-1|NA|NA|TRBV30
CAWSPQGVGEQFF
TGTGCCTGGAGTCCCCAGGGTGTGGGTGAGCAGTTCTTC
>TRBJ2-3|NA|TRBD2|TRBV6-4
CASSEAGGTDTQYF
TGTGCCAGCAGTGAAGCGGGAGGCACAGATACGCAGTATTTT
>TRBJ2-7|NA|TRBD1|TRBV5-1
CASSPWTGESKEQYF
TGCGCCAGCAGCCCCTGGACAGGGGAGAGCAAAGAGCAGTACTTC
>TRBJ2-7|NA|NA|TRBV5-1
CASSLTWDPYEQYF
TGCGCCAGCAGCTTGACATGGGACCCCTACGAGCAGTACTTC
>TRBJ2-3|once|TRBD2|TRBV19
CASSTSGAFPTDTQYF
TGTGCCAGTAGTACTAGCGGGGCCTTCCCCACAGATACGCAGTATTTT
>TRBJ1-5|NA|TRBD1|TRBV27
CASSLDRYNQPQHF
TGTGCCAGCAGTTTGGACAGGTACAATCAGCCCCAGCATTTT
>TRBJ1-5|NA|NA|TRBV28
CASSFPGGAVNQPQHF
TGTGCCAGCAGTTTCCCCGGGGGGGCAGTCAATCAGCCCCAGCATTTT
>TRBJ1-1|NA|NA|TRBV19
CASSSAVTNTEAFF
TGTGCCAGTAGTAGCGCGGTTACGAACACTGAAGCTTTCTTT
>TRBJ2-3|NA|NA|TRBV5-1
CASSLAPTDTQYF
TGCGCCAGCAGCTTAGCACCCACAGATACGCAGTATTTT
>TRBJ2-1|NA|TRBD1|TRBV4-2
CASSQVGQLYNEQFF
TGTGCCAGCAGCCAAGTGGGACAGTTATACAATGAGCAGTTCTTC
>TRBJ1-1|NA|TRBD1|TRBV30
CAWSRGLNTEAFF
TGTGCCTGGAGCAGGGGGCTGAACACTGAAGCTTTCTTT
>TRBJ2-3|NA|NA|TRBV13
CASIAGRRGGTDTQYF
TGTGCCAGCATCGCCGGGAGGAGGGGGGGGACAGATACGCAGTATTTT
>TRBJ2-2|NA|TRBD1|TRBV5-1
CASSSGTVNTGELFF
TGCGCCAGCAGCTCAGGGACAGTAAACACCGGGGAGCTGTTTTTT
>TRBJ2-3|NA|NA|TRBV5-1
CASSFGEDTQYF
TGCGCCAGCAGCTTCGGGGAGGATACGCAGTATTTT
>TRBJ1-3|NA|NA|TRBV10-3
CAISEGLSGNTIYF
TGTGCCATCAGTGAGGGCCTCTCTGGAAACACCATATATTTT
>TRBJ2-1|NA|NA|TRBV5-1
CASSPDLLGQFF
TGCGCCAGCAGCCCGGACCTCCTAGGGCAGTTCTTC
>TRBJ2-1|NA|NA|TRBV4-1
CASSLPIADPWDNEQFF
TGCGCCAGCAGCCTACCGATAGCGGATCCTTGGGACAATGAGCAGTTCTTC
>TRBJ2-7|NA|TRBD2|TRBV9
CASSEGLGYEQYF
TGTGCCAGCAGCGAGGGACTAGGCTACGAGCAGTACTTC
>TRBJ2-5|NA|TRBD1|TRBV6-5
CASRRSGQGFKTQYF
TGTGCCAGCAGACGCTCCGGACAGGGTTTTAAGACCCAGTACTTC
>TRBJ2-1|NA|TRBD2|TRBV2
CASSDRGSGGEDEQFF
TGTGCCAGCAGCGACCGAGGAAGCGGGGGCGAGGATGAGCAGTTCTTC
>TRBJ1-5|NA|NA|TRBV28
CASSRTGSQPQHF
TGTGCCAGCAGTCGCACAGGGAGTCAGCCCCAGCATTTT
>TRBJ2-1|NA|TRBD2|TRBV2
CASSVLAGGVGNEQFF
TGTGCCAGCAGTGTTTTAGCGGGAGGGGTGGGCAATGAGCAGTTCTTC
>TRBJ1-2|NA|NA|TRBV6-9
CASSYGTILGYTF
TGTGCCAGCAGTTATGGGACCATTTTGGGCTACACCTTC
>TRBJ2-4|NA|TRBD2|TRBV6-5
CASSSRLAGGRDIQYF
TGTGCCAGCAGTTCCCGACTAGCGGGAGGGAGGGACATTCAGTACTTC
>TRBJ2-7|NA|NA|TRBV7-2
CASSPIWGYEQYF
TGTGCCAGCAGCCCCATATGGGGTTACGAGCAGTACTTC
>TRBJ2-7|once|NA|TRBV9
CASSVGVESSYEQYF
TGTGCCAGCAGCGTAGGTGTGGAATCCTCCTACGAGCAGTACTTC
>TRBJ1-1|NA|NA|TRBV9
CASSGRGENTEAFF
TGTGCCAGCAGCGGAAGGGGGGAGAACACTGAAGCTTTCTTT
>TRBJ2-1|NA|TRBD2|TRBV5-1
CASSRTSVDNEQFF
TGCGCCAGCAGTAGAACTAGCGTAGATAATGAGCAGTTCTTC
>TRBJ2-7|NA|TRBD2|TRBV9
CASSPSGSSREQYF
TGTGCCAGCAGCCCCAGCGGGAGTTCCCGCGAGCAGTACTTC
>TRBJ2-7|once|TRBD2|TRBV28
CASTRGLSGRSYEQYF
TGTGCCAGCACCCGGGGGTTGAGCGGGAGATCCTACGAGCAGTACTTC
>TRBJ1-1|few|NA|TRBV7-8
CASSLLWTEAFF
TGTGCCAGCAGCTTACTGTGGACTGAAGCTTTCTTT
>TRBJ1-2|NA|NA|TRBV7-9
CASSLAQGNYGYTF
TGTGCCAGCAGCTTAGCGCAGGGGAACTATGGCTACACCTTC
>TRBJ1-1|medium-sized|NA|TRBV5-1
CASSLALSGLKDTEAFF
TGCGCCAGCAGCTTGGCCCTCTCAGGGTTGAAGGACACTGAAGCTTTCTTT
>TRBJ1-2|once|NA|TRBV10-2
CASNSGGPSGGYTF
TGCGCCAGCAACTCCGGGGGACCCTCAGGCGGCTACACCTTC
>TRBJ1-5|NA|TRBD1|TRBV28
CASSFPGQGGQPQHF
TGTGCCAGCAGTTTCCCCGGACAGGGCGGTCAGCCCCAGCATTTT
>TRBJ2-1|NA|NA|TRBV5-1
CASSPVVNNEQFF
TGCGCCAGCAGTCCCGTCGTTAATAATGAGCAGTTCTTC
>TRBJ1-5|NA|TRBD1|TRBV27
CASSLTGPGQPQHF
TGTGCCAGCAGTTTGACAGGGCCGGGGCAGCCCCAGCATTTT
>TRBJ2-6|NA|NA|TRBV10-3
CAISETGLGANVLTF
TGTGCCATCAGTGAGACAGGTCTGGGGGCCAACGTCCTGACTTTC